Listed here are 21 T cell receptor beta chains from one sample, sequenced in a study of cytomegalovirus exposure and HLA in healthy donors. In the PCR, 60 Vbeta and 13 Jbeta primers were used. TCRdb keeps only in-frame clones here, not all; method: immunoSEQ multiplex PCR. The top ten hold 0.9% to 1.5% of the sample, which has approximately 100,000 clones, more than 65% seen once. Specimen: PBMCs. These receptors were collected from a woman aged 18-35 years in good health and CMV-seronegative.

J is TRBJ2-5 and V is TRBV30, with D possibly being TRBD1 (5 bases). Deletions cut 4 bases from V and 1 base from J, with 10 bases between. There are 13 residues in the CDR3. Germline V gene lookup returns CDR1 GTSNPN and CDR2 SVGIG (reference sequence). CDR3 in amino acids: CAWMGQGQETQYF. Written as DNA, the CDR3 is TGTGCCTGGATGGGGCAGGGCCAAGAGACCCAGTACTTC.

This clone occurred once. This chain uses TRBV19 with TRBJ2-5; 12 nucleotides line up with TRBD2. V lost 1 base, J lost 5 bases, and 2 bases stayed unmatched. This CDR3 spans 15 amino acids. In germline, CDR1 is LNHDA, CDR2 SQIVND (reference sequence). The CDR3 spells CASSIGLAGEETQYF. CDR3 nucleotide sequence: TGTGCCAGTAGTATAGGACTAGCGGGGGAGGAGACCCAGTACTTC.

The gene calls are TRBV9 and TRBJ1-2; D unclear. V gave up 0 bases and J gave up 5 bases, with 17 bases separating them. The germline CDR1 and CDR2 sequences are SGDLS and YYNGEE. The CDR3 loop spans 16 amino acids. The CDR3 DNA is TGTGCCAGCAGCGTAGATGTTTCGTCGGGGAGGTATGGCTACACCTTC. It yields the protein CASSVDVSSGRYGYTF.

The chain carries TRBV11-2 and TRBJ2-7, with unresolved D. Trimming left V 1 base short and J 5 bases short, with 6 bases between. Germline V gene lookup returns CDR1 SGHAT and CDR2 FQNNGV. The CDR3 spans 12 residues. The CDR3 loop reads CASSLGSNEQYF. The CDR3 DNA reads TGTGCCAGCAGCTTAGGGTCTAACGAGCAGTACTTC.

This rearrangement joins TRBV11-2 to TRBJ2-7; a weak D match, TRBD1 (6 bases). The CDR3 runs 16 residues. V was clipped by 1 base and J by 2 bases, with 15 bases between them. From germline, CDR1 is SGHAT and CDR2 FQNNGV. In nucleotides, the CDR3 is TGTGCCAGCAGCTTAGGGGGGCGACAGGTTACCTACGAGCAGTACTTC. Translated, it gives CASSLGGRQVTYEQYF.

J is TRBJ2-7 and V is TRBV5-1; D is unclear. This CDR3 has 15 amino acids. Germline CDR1 SGHRS, CDR2 YFSETQ. V was shortened by 3 bases and J by 4 bases, with 17 bases between the two germline ends. In DNA form, the CDR3 reads TGCGCCAGCAGCTCCGACACAAAAGTCAGTTACGAGCAGTACTTC. As protein: CASSSDTKVSYEQYF.

The rearrangement links TRBV9 to TRBJ2-5; TRBD2 matches 14 bases. V shed 3 bases and J 4 bases; nucleotides not matched to a gene: 11. The CDR3 loop spans 18 amino acids. CDR1 and CDR2 (germline): SGDLS, YYNGEE. In DNA, the CDR3 is TGTGCCAGCAGCGGGAGAAGACCGGGACTAGCGGGGGCAGAGACCCAGTACTTC. It translates to CASSGRRPGLAGAETQYF. Together with reference TRBV9 and TRBJ2-5, the CDR3 gives the full variable domain: DSGVTQTPKHLITATGQRVTLRCSPRSGDLSVYWYQQSLDQGLQFLIQYYNGEERAKGNILERFSAQQFPDLHSELNLSSLELGDSALYFCASSGRRPGLAGAETQYFGPGTRLLVL.

V usage is TRBV16 and J usage is TRBJ2-2; no reliable D call. Germline CDR1 and CDR2: KGHSY and FQNENV. The length of the CDR3 is 15 residues. Trimming cost V 2 bases and J 7 bases, with 14 bases left between them. The CDR3, as DNA: TGTGCCAGCAGCCAAGTATACGGTAGTGGCGGGGAGCTGTTTTTT. Protein product: CASSQVYGSGGELFF.

V usage is TRBV6-1 and J usage is TRBJ2-3; the match to TRBD2 covers 7 bases. V shed 1 base and J 0 bases; nucleotides not matched to a gene: 7. Germline CDR1 is MNHNS and CDR2 is SASEGT. CDR3 length equals 17 residues. The CDR3 DNA is TGTGCCAGCAGTGAAGTGGGAGGGTCCGCTAGCACAGATACGCAGTATTTT. Translating it yields CASSEVGGSASTDTQYF.

The rearrangement joins TRBV27 to TRBJ2-3, with 8 bases fitting TRBD2. This CDR3 is 15 amino acids long. CDR1 is MNHEY and CDR2 is SMNVEV in the germline V gene (reference sequence). V was clipped by 2 bases and J by 5 bases; unmatched bases: 6. The chain's CDR3 is CASSLAGRGVDTQYF. The CDR3 coding sequence is TGTGCCAGCAGTTTAGCCGGGAGGGGAGTAGATACGCAGTATTTT.

The chain is built from TRBV5-6 and TRBJ2-7, with 10 bases lining up with TRBD1. CDR1 and CDR2 (germline): SGHDT, YYEEEE. V shed 2 bases and J 1 base; nucleotides not matched to a gene: 3. The CDR3 has 15 amino acids. CDR3 in amino acids: CASSLGTGVSYEQYF. For the CDR3, the DNA is TGTGCCAGCAGCTTAGGGACAGGGGTGTCCTACGAGCAGTACTTC. The full variable domain, rest sourced from reference TRBV5-6 and TRBJ2-7, is DAGVTQSPTHLIKTRGQQVTLRCSPKSGHDTVSWYQQALGQGPQFIFQYYEEEERQRGNFPDRFSGHQFPNYSSELNVNALLLGDSALYLCASSLGTGVSYEQYFGPGTRLTVT.

This clone has just a few counts. This chain uses TRBV7-8 with TRBJ2-1; D not certain. With 4 bases removed from V and 8 bases from J, the gap between germline ends came to 6 bases. Germline CDR1 SGHVS, CDR2 FQNEAQ. There are 11 residues in the CDR3. The CDR3 DNA sequence: TGTGCCAGCAGCTCCCGCGATGAGCAGTTCTTC. This gives the protein CASSSRDEQFF.

This clone showed up just once. This rearrangement joins TRBV9 to TRBJ2-7; 8 bases align to TRBD1. The CDR3 is made up of 14 amino acids. Germline V CDR1 and CDR2: SGDLS, YYNGEE. J was trimmed by 2 bases and V by 4 bases; bases with no gene match: 5. CDR3 loop: CASSRQGPPYEQYF. DNA of the CDR3: TGTGCCAGCAGCCGACAGGGGCCTCCCTACGAGCAGTACTTC.

The chain links TRBV5-5 to TRBJ2-1; 14 bases agree with TRBD2. CDR3 size: 16 residues. J lost 4 bases, V lost 4 bases, and 4 bases had no gene match. CDR1 SGHKS and CDR2 YYEKEE come from the germline V gene (reference sequence). This CDR3 reads CASSVGLAGVYNEQFF. The CDR3 nucleotides read TGTGCCAGCAGCGTGGGACTAGCGGGAGTTTACAATGAGCAGTTCTTC.

This clone showed up just once. J is TRBJ2-6 and V is TRBV10-3; a weak D match, TRBD1 (6 bases). V shed 7 bases and J shed 2 bases, with 9 bases lying between them. The CDR3 totals 14 residues. Germline loops: CDR1 ENHRY, CDR2 SYGVKD. CDR3 loop: CAITEGAGANVLTF. The CDR3 region has the DNA TGTGCCATCACAGAGGGGGCTGGGGCCAACGTCCTGACTTTC.

V is TRBV21-1 and J is TRBJ1-5; the table's D call TRBD1 went unverified against the DNA. TRBV21-1 is a recognized pseudogene. The CDR3 is made up of 14 amino acids. This CDR3 reads CASEPGATNQPQHF. For the CDR3, the DNA is TGTGCCAGCGAGCCAGGGGCTACAAATCAGCCCCAGCATTTT.

J is TRBJ2-7 and V is TRBV6-5, with 10 bases lining up with TRBD1. This CDR3 has 13 amino acids. V lost 4 bases to trimming and J lost 6 bases; unmatched junction nucleotides: 3. Per germline, CDR1 MNHEY and CDR2 SVGAGI. DNA of the CDR3: TGTGCCAGCAGTTTAGGACAGGGGGTCGAGCAGTACTTC. It yields the protein CASSLGQGVEQYF.

The chain employs TRBV27 and TRBJ2-1; 8 bases map to TRBD1. V was clipped by 6 bases and J by 3 bases; unmatched bases: 10. The CDR3 length is 16 residues. Germline values: CDR1 MNHEY, CDR2 SMNVEV (reference sequence). CDR3 protein: CASSFVPGQDYNEQFF. CDR3 DNA sequence: TGTGCCAGCAGCTTTGTCCCGGGACAGGACTACAATGAGCAGTTCTTC.

V and J are TRBV7-3 and TRBJ1-2, with a weak D call TRBD1 (5 bases). Trimming removed 1 base from V and 8 bases from J, with 11 bases in between. Germline V gives CDR1 SGHTA, CDR2 FQGTGA. The CDR3 is 13 amino acids. The CDR3 loop is CASSLIQGRGYTF. DNA of the CDR3: TGTGCCAGCAGCTTAATCCAGGGAAGGGGCTACACCTTC.

This chain uses TRBV18 with TRBJ1-3; 7 bases are shared with TRBD1. Unmatched junction bases numbered 10, after V lost 3 bases and J lost 2 bases. The CDR3 has 17 residues. The V gene's germline CDR1 is KGHSH and CDR2 LQKENI. CDR3: CASSPTTDRDPGNTIYF. Here the CDR3 DNA reads TGTGCCAGCTCACCTACTACAGACAGGGATCCTGGAAACACCATATATTTT.

The gene calls are TRBV4-1 and TRBJ1-2; 9 nucleotides agree with TRBD1. Per the germline V gene, CDR1 is MGHRA and CDR2 is YSYEKL. The ends lost 0 bases at V and 1 base at J; junction bases unmatched: 6. This CDR3 spans 17 amino acids. The CDR3 region has the DNA TGCGCCAGCAGCCAAGATCCCGGGACAGGGATTAACTATGGCTACACCTTC. Its translation is CASSQDPGTGINYGYTF.